Following are 30 T cell receptor beta chains from one sample sequenced in a study of blood T cells in healthy people across ages. Alongside a J-beta primer mix, a sample-barcoded 5' primer served in a second PCR lasting about 7 to 11 cycles. TCRdb itself ran the 5' RACE reads through MiXCR, one entry per CDR3 protein. Counted here are 1 million or so distinct CDR3 sequences, around 45% occurring once; the ten biggest clones make up about 19%. Sample: blood. The receptors here all came from a woman in her sixties in good health.

The V gene is TRBV7-9, the J gene TRBJ1-1; D unresolved. Germline loops: CDR1 SEHNR, CDR2 FQNEAQ (reference sequence). Trimming cost V 4 bases and J 4 bases, with 13 bases left between them. The CDR3 loop spans 14 amino acids. CDR3 sequence reads: CASSSRVWRTEAFF. The CDR3 DNA sequence: TGTGCCAGCAGCTCCCGCGTTTGGCGCACTGAAGCTTTCTTT. Together with reference TRBV7-9 and TRBJ1-1, the CDR3 gives the full variable domain: DTGVSQNPRHKITKRGQNVTFRCDPISEHNRLYWYRQTLGQGPEFLTYFQNEAQLEKSRLLSDRFSAERPKGSFSTLEIQRTEQGDSAMYLCASSSRVWRTEAFFGQGTRLTVV.

V is TRBV18 and J is TRBJ1-5; no clear D. This CDR3 contains 14 residues. Germline V gene sequence: CDR1 KGHSH, CDR2 LQKENI. Trimming removed 4 bases from V and 7 bases from J, with 14 bases in between. CDR3 loop: CASSLGDFKQPQHF. CDR3 in DNA: TGTGCCAGCTCACTAGGAGATTTCAAACAGCCCCAGCATTTT.

The genes are TRBV20-1 and TRBJ1-5; 11 bases align to TRBD1. Germline values: CDR1 DFQATT, CDR2 SNEGSKA (reference sequence). J lost 6 bases, V lost 5 bases, and 6 bases had no gene match. CDR3 length equals 14 residues. The CDR3 nucleotides are TGCAGTGCTCAAGGACAGGGGGCAGGTCAGCCCCAGCATTTT. It translates to CSAQGQGAGQPQHF.

V gene TRBV7-6 combines with J gene TRBJ2-4, with D possibly TRBD1 on 5 matching bases. The J call could be wrong; TRBJ2-7 is a better fit for the DNA end. Germline V gives CDR1 SGHVS, CDR2 FNYEAQ. This CDR3 is built from 14 residues. The CDR3 region is CASSLIGATYEQYF. The CDR3 bases are TGTGCCAGCAGCTTAATAGGGGCCACCTACGAGCAGTACTTC.

The chain uses TRBV5-4 and TRBJ2-5; 10 bases are a match to TRBD2. The CDR3 runs 15 residues. Germline values: CDR1 SGHNT, CDR2 YYREEE (reference sequence). V dropped 3 bases and J dropped 2; count of bases not matched to a gene: 4. The CDR3, as DNA: TGTGCCAGCAGCTCCCCGGGACTAGCGCAAGAGACCCAGTACTTC. Translating it yields CASSSPGLAQETQYF.

The chain combines TRBV5-6 with TRBJ2-3; D is tentatively TRBD1 or TRBD2 (5 bases each). Germline V CDR1 and CDR2: SGHDT, YYEEEE. V was cut by 2 bases and J by 2 bases, with 15 bases left in between. This CDR3 comprises 16 residues. The CDR3 sequence is CASSFSGRAATDTQYF. As DNA, the CDR3 is TGTGCCAGCAGCTTCTCAGGGCGAGCGGCCACAGATACGCAGTATTTT.

The rearrangement links TRBV14 to TRBJ2-5, with TRBD2 matching over 15 bases. The germline gives CDR1 SGHDN, CDR2 FVKESK. The CDR3 sequence is 17 residues long. V gave up 2 bases and J gave up 11 bases; unmatched junction bases: 12. The CDR3 region has the DNA TGTGCCAGCAGCCAAAGGACTAGCGGGAGGGCAGGAAGAGAGCAGTACTTC. The encoded protein is CASSQRTSGRAGREQYF.

CDR3 in amino acids: CASSQDKGNYEQYF. DNA of the CDR3: TGCGCCAGCAGCCAAGATAAAGGAAACTACGAGCAGTACTTC. This chain links TRBV4-1 with TRBJ2-7; no reliable D call. This CDR3 region has 14 residues. V lost 0 bases and J 3 bases, leaving 9 bases between the germline ends. Germline V gene sequence: CDR1 MGHRA, CDR2 YSYEKL.

The rearrangement joins TRBV5-1 to TRBJ2-1; D is uncertain. The CDR3 is 13 residues long. Germline CDR1 reads SGHRS; CDR2 reads YFSETQ. V was trimmed by 2 bases and J by 7 bases, leaving 10 bases between them. The chain's CDR3 is CASSLFTLNEQFF. The CDR3 DNA reads as TGCGCCAGCAGCTTATTCACCCTGAATGAGCAGTTCTTC.

This clonotype was picked up a small number of times. The chain uses TRBV7-8 and TRBJ2-1; TRBD2 matches at 7 bases. The closer fit of TRBJ2-7 to the DNA end suggests the J call may be wrong. Germline-derived CDR1 and CDR2 are SGHVS and FQNEAQ. The length of the CDR3 is 17 residues. CDR3 in DNA: TGTGCCAGCAGCTTAGAACTAGCGTCTAGCTCCTACAATGAGCAGTACTTC. Protein: CASSLELASSSYNEQYF.

The chain carries TRBV7-9 and TRBJ1-2, with a possible D match to TRBD1 (6 bases). The ends were cut back, 4 bases at V and 2 bases at J, with 17 bases in the middle. The length of the CDR3 is 16 residues. Germline V gene sequence: CDR1 SEHNR, CDR2 FQNEAQ (reference sequence). The CDR3 here is CASSSGGQRYNYGYTF. The CDR3 DNA reads as TGTGCCAGCAGCTCCGGGGGACAACGGTACAACTATGGCTACACCTTC.

The CDR3 DNA sequence: TGTGCCAGCAGCTTAGATCGTGCAAGCGGGAGCTACGAGCAGTACTTC. This codes for CASSLDRASGSYEQYF. The chain carries TRBV11-2 and TRBJ2-7; 8 bases map to TRBD2. The CDR3 length is 16 residues. V lost 0 bases to trimming and J lost 3 bases; unmatched junction nucleotides: 7. Germline CDR1 and CDR2: SGHAT and FQNNGV.

V and J are TRBV21-1 and TRBJ2-4; the D segment call TRBD1 is taken from the table without a DNA check. The J call may be faulty, since TRBJ2-7 better matches the DNA end. TRBV21-1 is noted as a pseudogene. The CDR3 totals 17 residues. The CDR3: CASSKGGWGTGRDEQYF. Here the CDR3 DNA reads TGTGCCAGCAGCAAGGGGGGATGGGGGACAGGGCGCGACGAGCAGTACTTC.

This clonotype is a singleton in its sample. The chain joins TRBV7-9 to TRBJ2-1; D uncertain. The CDR3 has 11 amino acids. The germline V gene encodes CDR1 SEHNR and CDR2 FQNEAQ (reference sequence). Trimming cost V 5 bases and J 13 bases, with 12 bases left between them. The CDR3 is CASSTSETQFF. CDR3 nucleotide sequence: TGTGCCAGCAGCACATCAGAGACCCAGTTCTTC.

The chain combines TRBV5-6 with TRBJ1-2, with TRBD1 matching 10 bases. Trimming cost V 2 bases and J 5 bases; bases outside gene matches: 6. The germline V gene encodes CDR1 SGHDT and CDR2 YYEEEE. The CDR3 is 15 amino acids. The CDR3: CASSFRQGAFYGYTF. The CDR3 DNA reads as TGTGCCAGCAGCTTTCGACAGGGGGCTTTTTATGGCTACACCTTC.

This clonotype was found many times. This chain links TRBV5-1 with TRBJ2-1; 9 nucleotides line up with TRBD1. The V segment lost 4 bases and the J segment 2 bases; nucleotides outside the gene matches: 4. Germline CDR1 is SGHRS and CDR2 is YFSETQ. The CDR3 totals 15 residues. The DNA for the CDR3 is TGCGCCAGCAGCCCTGGACAGGGGCCCTACAATGAGCAGTTCTTC. Translating gives CASSPGQGPYNEQFF.

This clonotype was seen a handful of times. The J gene is TRBJ2-1, the V gene TRBV11-1, with 12 bases aligning to TRBD2. V lost 5 bases and J lost 6; bases outside the gene matches: 8. Germline V gene data show CDR1 as SGHAT and CDR2 as FQDESV (reference sequence). This CDR3 has 16 residues. The CDR3 sequence: CASSRRLAGAGNEQFF. DNA of the CDR3: TGTGCCAGCAGCCGCCGACTAGCGGGAGCGGGCAATGAGCAGTTCTTC.

The chain has TRBV3-1 and TRBJ2-5, with a possible D match to TRBD2 (5 bases). The germline V gene has CDR1 LGHDT and CDR2 YNNKEL (reference sequence). Deletions cut 1 base from V and 5 bases from J, with 14 bases between. This CDR3 spans 15 amino acids. CDR3 in amino acids: CASSQVGGRAETQYF. In DNA, the CDR3 is TGTGCCAGCAGCCAAGTCGGCGGGCGGGCTGAGACCCAGTACTTC.

This clonotype was recorded a few times. This chain links TRBV2 with TRBJ2-7, with D perhaps TRBD1 or TRBD2 (5 bases each). V shed 7 bases and J shed 7 bases, with 11 bases lying between them. The CDR3 runs to 11 residues. Germline V gene lookup returns CDR1 SNHLY and CDR2 FYNNEI. This chain's CDR3 is CASTDGGEQYF. The CDR3 nucleotides are TGTGCCAGCACCGATGGGGGAGAGCAGTACTTC.

This chain joins TRBV29-1 and TRBJ2-5; D gene ambiguous. V was trimmed by 2 bases and J by 0 bases, leaving 10 bases between them. Germline V CDR1 and CDR2: SQVTM, ANQGSEA. The CDR3 runs 14 residues. In DNA, the CDR3 is TGCAGCGTTGAAAAACAAGCCTACCAAGAGACCCAGTACTTC. Translated: CSVEKQAYQETQYF.

About this clonotype itself: Germline and junction disagree at one end, which may indicate a read error. V gene TRBV7-8 combines with J gene TRBJ1-2; D is ambiguous. The germline V gene has CDR1 SGHVS and CDR2 FQNEAQ. This CDR3 contains 13 residues. CDR3 nucleotide sequence: TGTGCCAGCAGCTTAAGGCCAAACTATGGCGACACCTTC. It encodes CASSLRPNYGDTF. Variable domain in full (rest from reference TRBV7-8 and TRBJ1-2): GAGVSQSPRYKVAKRGQDVALRCDPISGHVSLFWYQQALGQGPEFLTYFQNEAQLDKSGLPSDRFFAERPEGSVSTLKIQRTQQEDSAVYLCASSLRPNYGDTFGSGTRLTVV.

This clonotype showed up just a few times. The chain combines TRBV7-6 with TRBJ2-7; D ambiguous. Germline CDR1 SGHVS, CDR2 FNYEAQ. V was trimmed by 5 bases and J by 3 bases, leaving 14 bases between them. This CDR3 has 14 residues. CDR3 coding DNA: TGTGCCAGCAGCCTCCTAAATGCAGGCTACGAGCAGTACTTC. Its translation: CASSLLNAGYEQYF.

This clonotype was picked up a small number of times. The V call is TRBV5-5, the J call TRBJ2-4, with 9 bases fitting TRBD2. The length of the CDR3 is 16 residues. V gave up 4 bases and J gave up 2 bases; unmatched junction bases: 7. From germline, CDR1 is SGHKS and CDR2 YYEKEE (reference sequence). The CDR3 loop is CASSPPSGRSKNIQYF. CDR3 nucleotide sequence: TGTGCCAGCAGCCCCCCCAGCGGGAGGTCCAAAAACATTCAGTACTTC.

For this clonotype: A junction end diverges from the germline sequence, so it may reflect a read error. The V and J genes are TRBV5-1 and TRBJ2-7; D gene ambiguous. Germline CDR1 SGHRS, CDR2 YFSETQ. The CDR3 sequence is 14 residues long. CDR3 DNA: TGCGCCAACAGCTTGTCAGGTAGGAGCTACGAGCAGTACTTC. Amino acid sequence: CANSLSGRSYEQYF.

V and J are TRBV20-1 and TRBJ2-1; 11 positions agree with TRBD2. V shed 1 base and J 4 bases; nucleotides not matched to a gene: 6. The germline V gene has CDR1 DFQATT and CDR2 SNEGSKA (reference sequence). This CDR3 contains 16 residues. CDR3 bases: TGCAGTGCTAGAGCCAGACTAGCGGGAAATTACAATGAGCAGTTCTTC. Translated, it gives CSARARLAGNYNEQFF.

The chain has TRBV28 and TRBJ1-5; D is perhaps TRBD1 (6 bases). With 3 bases removed from V and 4 bases from J, the gap between germline ends came to 13 bases. CDR3 length: 15 residues. Germline lookup yields CDR1 MDHEN and CDR2 SYDVKM. The CDR3 nucleotides read TGTGCCAGCAGTTTTGGCCCGGGGGCAAATCAGCCCCAGCATTTT. Its protein product is CASSFGPGANQPQHF. The full variable domain, in which reference TRBV28 and TRBJ1-5 provide the parts outside the CDR3, is DVKVTQSSRYLVKRTGEKVFLECVQDMDHENMFWYRQDPGLGLRLIYFSYDVKMKEKGDIPEGYSVSREKKERFSLILESASTNQTSMYLCASSFGPGANQPQHFGDGTRLSIL.

This clonotype was seen only a few times. The chain has TRBV20-1 and TRBJ2-3, with TRBD2 matching 11 bases. V gave up 7 bases and J gave up 3 bases; unmatched junction bases: 15. Germline V CDR1 and CDR2: DFQATT, SNEGSKA (reference sequence). This CDR3 is 17 amino acids long. CDR3 sequence (DNA): TGCAGTGTCAAGGGGGTGGGGACTAGCGGCATGACAGATACGCAGTATTTT. It specifies CSVKGVGTSGMTDTQYF.

This chain connects TRBV6-4 to TRBJ2-5; D unresolved. V shed 3 bases and J shed 2 bases, with 7 bases lying between them. The CDR3 has 13 residues. Germline loops: CDR1 MRHNA, CDR2 SNTAGT. This CDR3 reads CASSESVQETQYF. CDR3 bases: TGTGCCAGCAGTGAGAGTGTTCAAGAGACCCAGTACTTC.

On this clonotype itself: An end of the junction differs from the germline gene, which may be a read error. The rearrangement joins TRBV9 to TRBJ1-2; D remains ambiguous. CDR1 SGDLS and CDR2 YYNGEE come from the germline V gene. CDR3 length: 10 residues. The DNA for the CDR3 is TGTGCCCGCAGAGGAAGGGGCTACACCTTC. This codes for CARRGRGYTF.

The rearrangement links TRBV5-1 to TRBJ1-1; D is unclear. The CDR3 length is 17 residues. Germline CDR1 and CDR2: SGHRS and YFSETQ. V gave up 2 bases and J gave up 0 bases, with 17 bases separating them. For the CDR3, the DNA is TGCGCCAGCAGCTTTACGAGGTTGGGCAGCCTGAACACTGAAGCTTTCTTT. Its protein is CASSFTRLGSLNTEAFF.